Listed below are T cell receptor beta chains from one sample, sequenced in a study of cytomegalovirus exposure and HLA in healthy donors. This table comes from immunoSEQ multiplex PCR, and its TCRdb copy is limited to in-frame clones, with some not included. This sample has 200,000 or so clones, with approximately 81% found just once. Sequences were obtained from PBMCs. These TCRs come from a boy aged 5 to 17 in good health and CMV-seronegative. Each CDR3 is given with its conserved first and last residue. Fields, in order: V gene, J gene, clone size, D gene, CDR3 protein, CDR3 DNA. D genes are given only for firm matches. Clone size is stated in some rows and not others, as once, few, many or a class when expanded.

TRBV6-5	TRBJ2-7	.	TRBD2	CASRGVGSGRNEQYF	TGTGCCAGCAGGGGGGTGGGTAGCGGGAGGAACGAGCAGTACTTC
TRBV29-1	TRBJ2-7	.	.	CSVRDSPGEQYF	TGCAGCGTACGGGACTCCCCCGGCGAGCAGTACTTC
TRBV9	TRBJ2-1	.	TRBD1	CASSGLQGQEQFF	TGTGCCAGCAGCGGGTTACAGGGGCAGGAGCAGTTCTTC
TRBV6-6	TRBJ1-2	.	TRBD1	CASSFDRGYGYTF	TGTGCCAGCAGTTTCGACAGGGGCTATGGCTACACCTTC
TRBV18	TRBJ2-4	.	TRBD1	CASSFTDRVQNIQYF	TGTGCCAGCTCATTCACGGACAGGGTCCAAAACATTCAGTACTTC
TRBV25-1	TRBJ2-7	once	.	CASSLGQLYEQYF	TGTGCCAGCAGTCTAGGACAGCTCTACGAGCAGTACTTC
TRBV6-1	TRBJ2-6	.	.	CASSEALQSGANVLTF	TGTGCCAGCAGTGAAGCCCTCCAGTCTGGGGCCAACGTCCTGACTTTC
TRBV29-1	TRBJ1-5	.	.	CSVGIGVDQPQHF	TGCAGCGTTGGGATCGGGGTGGATCAGCCCCAGCATTTT
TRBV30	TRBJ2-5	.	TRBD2	CAWSGLSGRETQYF	TGTGCCTGGAGTGGACTGAGCGGGAGGGAGACCCAGTACTTC
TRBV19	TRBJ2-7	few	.	CASSSGPPPYEQYF	TGTGCCAGTAGTAGCGGGCCACCGCCATACGAGCAGTACTTC
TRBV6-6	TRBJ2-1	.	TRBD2	CAISGGFSGEQFF	TGTGCCATAAGCGGGGGGTTCTCAGGGGAGCAGTTCTTC
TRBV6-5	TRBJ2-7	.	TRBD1	CASSRTGSSYEQYF	TGTGCCAGCAGTAGGACAGGGAGCTCCTACGAGCAGTACTTC
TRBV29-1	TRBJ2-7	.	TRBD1	CSVEPGGGQGYEQYF	TGCAGCGTTGAACCCGGCGGGGGACAGGGCTACGAGCAGTACTTC
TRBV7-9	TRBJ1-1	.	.	CASSSDTEAFF	TGTGCCAGCAGCTCCGACACTGAAGCTTTCTTT
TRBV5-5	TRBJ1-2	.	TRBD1	CASRGPGTGILGYTF	TGTGCCAGCAGAGGACCCGGGACAGGGATTCTAGGCTACACCTTC
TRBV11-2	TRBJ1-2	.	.	CASSLHASLSYGYTF	TGTGCCAGCAGCTTACACGCCTCCCTGAGCTATGGCTACACCTTC
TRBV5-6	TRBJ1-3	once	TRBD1	CASSSDGTGHTSGNTIYF	TGTGCCAGCAGCTCAGATGGGACAGGGCACACCTCTGGAAACACCATATATTTT
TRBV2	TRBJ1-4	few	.	CASRKRTETWEKLFF	TGTGCCAGCAGGAAAAGGACAGAAACATGGGAAAAACTGTTTTTT
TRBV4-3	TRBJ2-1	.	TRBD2	CASSLSAGGPNEQFF	TGCGCCAGCAGCCTATCAGCGGGGGGACCCAATGAGCAGTTCTTC
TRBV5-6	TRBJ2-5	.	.	CASSFGFTGQETQYF	TGTGCCAGCAGCTTCGGGTTTACAGGCCAAGAGACCCAGTACTTC
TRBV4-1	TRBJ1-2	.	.	CASSHPGGLYYGYTF	TGCGCCAGCAGCCATCCCGGGGGACTCTACTATGGCTACACCTTC
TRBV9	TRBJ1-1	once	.	CASSPSGDGTEAFF	TGTGCCAGCAGCCCCTCAGGGGATGGAACTGAAGCTTTCTTT
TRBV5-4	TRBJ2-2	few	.	CASSFIAGATGELFF	TGTGCCAGCAGCTTCATTGCGGGGGCCACCGGGGAGCTGTTTTTT
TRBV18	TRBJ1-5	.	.	CASSPQGDQPQHF	TGTGCCAGCTCACCACAGGGGGACCAGCCCCAGCATTTT
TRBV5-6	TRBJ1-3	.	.	CASSLVAGRSGNTIYF	TGTGCCAGCAGCTTAGTTGCGGGCCGCTCTGGAAACACCATATATTTT
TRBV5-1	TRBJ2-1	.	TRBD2	CASSAEIAGGPNEQFF	TGCGCCAGCAGCGCAGAGATAGCGGGAGGGCCAAATGAGCAGTTCTTC
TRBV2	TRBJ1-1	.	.	CASSDGGDTEAFF	TGTGCCAGCAGCGACGGGGGGGACACTGAAGCTTTCTTT
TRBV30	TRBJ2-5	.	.	CAWSVRKSHPQETQYF	TGTGCCTGGAGTGTTAGAAAAAGCCACCCGCAAGAGACCCAGTACTTC
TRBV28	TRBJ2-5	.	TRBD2	CASSLILADQVETQYF	TGTGCCAGCAGTTTGATACTAGCGGATCAAGTAGAGACCCAGTACTTC
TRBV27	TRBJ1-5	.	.	CASTGLGAYSNQPQHF	TGTGCCAGTACAGGGTTGGGGGCATATAGCAATCAGCCCCAGCATTTT
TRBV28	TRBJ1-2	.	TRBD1	CATGTVLYGYTF	TGTGCCACCGGGACAGTATTGTATGGCTACACCTTC
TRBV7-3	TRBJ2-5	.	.	CASSLGGSPLETQYF	TGTGCCAGCAGCTTAGGAGGGAGTCCTCTCGAGACCCAGTACTTC
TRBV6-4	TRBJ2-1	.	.	CASSAGGGRYNEQFF	TGTGCCAGCAGTGCGGGCGGGGGCCGGTACAATGAGCAGTTCTTC
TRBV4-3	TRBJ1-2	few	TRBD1	CASSLIGQAHGYTF	TGCGCCAGCAGCCTTATCGGACAGGCCCATGGCTACACCTTC
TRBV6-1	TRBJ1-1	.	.	CASSENPEASTEAFF	TGTGCCAGCAGTGAAAATCCGGAGGCAAGTACTGAAGCTTTCTTT
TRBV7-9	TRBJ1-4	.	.	CASSQGRGEANEKLFF	TGTGCCAGCAGCCAAGGGAGAGGGGAGGCTAATGAAAAACTGTTTTTT
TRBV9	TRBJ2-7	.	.	CASSAGHPYEQYF	TGTGCCAGCAGTGCCGGACATCCCTACGAGCAGTACTTC
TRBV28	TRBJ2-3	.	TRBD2	CASGFPELAEISTDTQYF	TGTGCCAGCGGATTCCCCGAACTAGCGGAGATAAGCACAGATACGCAGTATTTT
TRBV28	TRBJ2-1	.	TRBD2	CASRGSGRARNEQFF	TGTGCCAGCAGGGGTAGCGGGAGGGCCAGGAATGAGCAGTTCTTC
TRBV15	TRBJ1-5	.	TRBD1	CATSKPGRGDQPQHF	TGTGCCACCAGTAAACCAGGCAGGGGGGACCAGCCCCAGCATTTT
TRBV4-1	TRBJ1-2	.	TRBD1	CASSHRVGTAYGYTF	TGCGCCAGCAGCCATCGGGTGGGGACAGCCTATGGCTACACCTTC
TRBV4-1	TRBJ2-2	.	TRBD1	CASSQALSQGAYAGELFF	TGCGCCAGCAGCCAGGCCCTCTCACAGGGGGCGTACGCCGGGGAGCTGTTTTTT
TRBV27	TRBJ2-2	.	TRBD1	CASSLRDLTGSTGELFF	TGTGCCAGCAGTTTACGGGACCTGACAGGGAGCACCGGGGAGCTGTTTTTT
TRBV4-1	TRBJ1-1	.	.	CASSPINSRAEAFF	TGCGCCAGCAGCCCAATTAATAGTAGAGCTGAAGCTTTCTTT
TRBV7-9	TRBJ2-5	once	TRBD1	CASSLAGTGGRGQYF	TGTGCCAGCAGCTTAGCCGGGACAGGGGGCAGAGGCCAGTACTTC
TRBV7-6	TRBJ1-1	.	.	CASSLAQGMNTEAFF	TGTGCCAGCAGCTTAGCGCAGGGGATGAACACTGAAGCTTTCTTT
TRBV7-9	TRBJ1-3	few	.	CSSSLAQTGSGNTIYF	TGTTCCAGCAGCTTAGCCCAGACAGGCTCTGGAAACACCATATATTTT
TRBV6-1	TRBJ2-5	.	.	CASSEELTLLVEQYF	TGTGCCAGCAGTGAAGAACTAACTCTCCTTGTAGAGCAGTACTTC
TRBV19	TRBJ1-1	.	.	CASSLGLTEAFF	TGTGCCAGTAGTCTGGGGCTCACTGAAGCTTTCTTT
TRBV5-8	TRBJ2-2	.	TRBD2	CASSSGLAGAWGELFF	TGTGCCAGCAGCTCGGGACTAGCGGGGGCCTGGGGGGAGCTGTTTTTT
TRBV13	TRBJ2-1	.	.	CASSLAGGWVVYEQFF	TGTGCCAGCAGCTTAGCGGGGGGCTGGGTGGTATATGAGCAGTTCTTC
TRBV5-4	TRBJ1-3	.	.	CASSSPLAGNTIYF	TGTGCCAGCAGCTCCCCCCTCGCTGGAAACACCATATATTTT
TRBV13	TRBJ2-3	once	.	CASSESGFGSSDTQYF	TGTGCCAGCAGCGAGAGCGGTTTTGGCTCCTCAGATACGCAGTATTTT
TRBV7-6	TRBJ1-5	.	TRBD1	CASSPGTGSPQHF	TGTGCCAGCAGCCCCGGGACAGGGTCGCCCCAGCATTTT